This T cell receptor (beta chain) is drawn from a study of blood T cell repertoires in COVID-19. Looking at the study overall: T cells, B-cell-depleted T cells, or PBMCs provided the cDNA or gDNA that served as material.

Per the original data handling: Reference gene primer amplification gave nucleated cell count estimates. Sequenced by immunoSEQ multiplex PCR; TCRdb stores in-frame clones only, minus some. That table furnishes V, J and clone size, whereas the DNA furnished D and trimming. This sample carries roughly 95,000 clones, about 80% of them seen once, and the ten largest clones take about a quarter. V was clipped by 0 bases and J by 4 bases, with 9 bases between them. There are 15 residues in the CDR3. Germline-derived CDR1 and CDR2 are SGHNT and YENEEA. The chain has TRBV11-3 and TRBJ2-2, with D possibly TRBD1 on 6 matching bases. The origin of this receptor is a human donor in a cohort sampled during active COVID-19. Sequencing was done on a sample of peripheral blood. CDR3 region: CASSLDAQGTGELFF. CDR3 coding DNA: TGTGCCAGCAGCTTAGACGCACAGGGCACCGGGGAGCTGTTTTTT.